Below are 18 T cell receptor beta chains sequenced from a single sample in a study of blood T cell repertoires in COVID-19. Repertoires were generated with immunoSEQ multiplex PCR, while TCRdb's copy carries only in-frame clones and drops some. The table lists 100,000 to 150,000 clones, around 87% of them singletons. Sequenced sample: peripheral blood. Receptor source: a man aged 45 to 65 with active COVID-19.

The genes are TRBV3-1 (or the pseudogene TRBV3-2) and TRBJ1-1; 9 positions agree with TRBD1. With V trimmed by 6 bases and J by 5 bases, 4 bases remained unmatched. Per the germline V gene, CDR1 is LGHDT and CDR2 is YNNKEL (reference sequence). The CDR3 consists of 13 residues. CDR3 residues: CASRLDRGTEAFF. DNA of the CDR3: TGTGCCAGCAGGTTGGACAGGGGTACTGAAGCTTTCTTT.

The rearrangement uses TRBV3-1 (or the pseudogene TRBV3-2) and TRBJ2-7; 8 bases map to TRBD1. The CDR3 extends over 15 amino acids. Germline lookup yields CDR1 LGHDT and CDR2 YNNKEL (reference sequence). Trimming cost V 5 bases and J 3 bases; bases outside gene matches: 9. DNA for the CDR3: TGTGCCAGCAGCTTACCGGGACAGGTCGTCTACGAGCAGTACTTC. Its protein product is CASSLPGQVVYEQYF.

The chain recombines TRBV7-9 with TRBJ2-3; D is unclear. Trimming removed 2 bases at V and 6 bases at J, with 6 bases between. Germline V gives CDR1 SEHNR, CDR2 FQNEAQ (reference sequence). This CDR3 contains 12 residues. The CDR3 here is CASSLSSDTQYF. In DNA form, the CDR3 reads TGTGCCAGCAGCTTATCTTCGGATACGCAGTATTTT.

The rearrangement uses TRBV3-1 (or the pseudogene TRBV3-2) and TRBJ2-7; 8 nucleotides align to TRBD2. V lost 3 bases to trimming and J lost 2 bases; unmatched junction nucleotides: 3. Germline values: CDR1 LGHDT, CDR2 YNNKEL (reference sequence). This CDR3 region has 14 residues. In nucleotides, the CDR3 is TGTGCCAGCAGCCAGACTAGCGCGGCCTACGAGCAGTACTTC. It is translated as CASSQTSAAYEQYF.

The rearrangement joins TRBV6-6 to TRBJ1-3; tentative D call: TRBD1 (6 bases). V lost 7 bases, J lost 1 base, and 11 bases lay in between. Germline V gene data show CDR1 as MNHNY and CDR2 as SVGAGI (reference sequence). The CDR3 length is 14 residues. The chain's CDR3 is CASTLQGSGNTIYF. The CDR3 DNA is TGTGCCAGCACTCTACAGGGTTCTGGAAACACCATATATTTT.

The rearrangement joins TRBV27 to TRBJ1-2, with 7 bases lining up with TRBD1. CDR1 and CDR2 from the germline V gene are MNHEY and SMNVEV (reference sequence). The CDR3 spans 13 residues. The ends lost 6 bases at V and 4 bases at J; junction bases unmatched: 5. The CDR3 is CASRNRGAYGYTF. The CDR3 coding sequence is TGTGCCAGCAGGAACAGGGGAGCCTATGGCTACACCTTC.

This chain links TRBV11-2 with TRBJ2-3; possible D gene TRBD2, 7 bases. The CDR3 has 16 amino acids. Looked up from germline, CDR1 is SGHAT and CDR2 is FQNNGV. The germline V and J ends were trimmed by 0 bases and 5 bases, with 15 bases remaining between them. This CDR3 reads CASSLDGLGGGDTQYF. CDR3 in DNA: TGTGCCAGCAGCTTAGATGGCCTGGGAGGGGGAGATACGCAGTATTTT.

The chain combines TRBV14 with TRBJ1-2; unclear D gene. Per the germline V gene, CDR1 is SGHDN and CDR2 is FVKESK. CDR3 length equals 17 residues. V was trimmed by 4 bases and J by 5 bases, leaving 23 bases between them. CDR3 residues: CASSPYDGLSSGYGYTF. Written as DNA, the CDR3 is TGTGCCAGCAGCCCGTACGACGGGCTCTCGTCGGGGTATGGCTACACCTTC.

The chain joins TRBV6-6 to TRBJ2-1; 8 bases agree with TRBD2. The germline CDR1 and CDR2 sequences are MNHNY and SVGAGI (reference sequence). The CDR3 totals 15 residues. V gave up 5 bases and J gave up 2 bases; unmatched junction bases: 5. The DNA for the CDR3 is TGTGCCAGCAGTAAAACTAGCGGTACCTACAATGAGCAGTTCTTC. As protein: CASSKTSGTYNEQFF.

The V gene is TRBV3-1 (or the pseudogene TRBV3-2), the J gene TRBJ1-6, with D unresolved. In germline, CDR1 is LGHDT, CDR2 YNNKEL (reference sequence). The CDR3 covers 16 residues. Trimming removed 5 bases from V and 7 bases from J, with 18 bases in between. In DNA form, the CDR3 reads TGTGCCAGCAGCGAGAGAGGTCCCAAGCGCAATTCACCCCTCCACTTT. This sequence encodes CASSERGPKRNSPLHF.

The gene calls are TRBV29-1 and TRBJ1-3; possibly TRBD1 for D (5 bases). The CDR3 contains 15 residues. Germline V gives CDR1 SQVTM, CDR2 ANQGSEA. Trimming took 7 bases from V and 0 from J, leaving 16 bases between them. The CDR3 DNA sequence: TGCAGCGCCTCTGAGGCGGGGCGCTCTGGAAACACCATATATTTT. It translates to CSASEAGRSGNTIYF.

The chain links TRBV27 to TRBJ2-2, with 9 bases identical to TRBD2. V lost 0 bases to trimming and J lost 7 bases; unmatched junction nucleotides: 12. From germline, CDR1 is MNHEY and CDR2 SMNVEV (reference sequence). The CDR3 has 18 amino acids. The CDR3 DNA follows: TGTGCCAGCAGTTTATCGTGGCGGGGGGGCTATAGGGGCGGGGAGCTGTTTTTT. It yields the protein CASSLSWRGGYRGGELFF.

This chain joins TRBV18 and TRBJ1-4; 9 positions match TRBD1. Germline V gives CDR1 KGHSH, CDR2 LQKENI. The CDR3 consists of 15 residues. Trimming cost V 8 bases and J 8 bases; bases outside gene matches: 12. CDR3 sequence reads: CASLNTGGVGEKLFF. The CDR3 bases are TGTGCCAGCCTCAATACAGGGGGCGTCGGGGAAAAACTGTTTTTT.

This chain links TRBV11-2 with TRBJ2-5; no firm D call. Per germline, CDR1 SGHAT and CDR2 FQNNGV. Between the trimmed V and J ends, which lost 2 bases and 4 bases, there was a span of 17 bases. The CDR3 runs to 16 residues. CDR3: CASSLSVAGHGETQYF. CDR3 nucleotides: TGTGCCAGCAGCTTATCGGTGGCTGGGCATGGAGAGACCCAGTACTTC.

This sequence joins TRBV7-9 and TRBJ2-1; D is ambiguous. This CDR3 is 13 amino acids long. Germline CDR1 SEHNR, CDR2 FQNEAQ (reference sequence). V lost 2 bases and J 7 bases, leaving 9 bases between the germline ends. CDR3 in amino acids: CASSLYKRNEQFF. The CDR3 nucleotides are TGTGCCAGCAGCTTATATAAGAGGAATGAGCAGTTCTTC.

This clone is medium-sized within its sample. This chain joins TRBV5-1 and TRBJ2-7, with 9 bases fitting TRBD1. J lost 4 bases, V lost 4 bases, and 9 bases had no gene match. CDR1 SGHRS and CDR2 YFSETQ come from the germline V gene. The CDR3 totals 15 residues. The chain's CDR3 is CASSRAGTGRYEQYF. The CDR3 coding sequence is TGCGCCAGCAGCAGGGCCGGGACAGGGCGTTACGAGCAGTACTTC. Full variable domain (outside the CDR3, taken from reference TRBV5-1 and TRBJ2-7): KAGVTQTPRYLIKTRGQQVTLSCSPISGHRSVSWYQQTPGQGLQFLFEYFSETQRNKGNFPGRFSGRQFSNSRSEMNVSTLELGDSALYLCASSRAGTGRYEQYFGPGTRLTVT.

This clone was detected only a few times. This sequence joins TRBV27 and TRBJ2-2; 9 nucleotides line up with TRBD2. This CDR3 region has 20 residues. The V gene's germline CDR1 is MNHEY and CDR2 SMNVEV (reference sequence). With 2 bases clipped from V and 5 bases from J, the junction kept 18 bases outside the gene matches. CDR3 sequence (DNA): TGTGCCAGCAGTTTACACCGCCCCCCTTGGCGGGGGGGTCAAACCGGGGAGCTGTTTTTT. The encoded protein is CASSLHRPPWRGGQTGELFF.

The chain is built from TRBV7-8 and TRBJ1-3; 8 bases are shared with TRBD1. CDR3 length: 14 residues. The germline gives CDR1 SGHVS, CDR2 FQNEAQ. V lost 5 bases, J lost 2 bases, and 2 bases stayed unmatched. The CDR3 DNA sequence: TGTGCCAGCAGCCTGGACAGGGCTGGAAACACCATATATTTT. Translated, it gives CASSLDRAGNTIYF.